The clone carrying this T cell receptor beta chain was observed a single time. Its antigen is still unknown. This sample was included in a study of T cell responses to AZD1222 COVID-19 vaccine. As for the study in general: Second doses that came at about 4 or about 12 weeks were put together.

Clones were sequenced by immunoSEQ multiplex PCR, and TCRdb holds only the in-frame ones, with some missing. The sample contains 130,000 or so clones, about 90% of which appear only once. There are 19 residues in the CDR3. V lost 5 bases and J lost 6; bases outside the gene matches: 15. Germline CDR1 MDHEN, CDR2 SYDVKM. General observations from the study: Only a handful of AZD1222 recipients were seropositive at baseline.

This sample comprised peripheral blood, obtained on day 0 of AZD1222 vaccination. The genes are TRBV28 and TRBJ2-1; 14 nucleotides match TRBD2. This receptor was identified in an adult in good health. Written as DNA, the CDR3 is TGTGCCAGCAGTACCTCCGGGACAGGGGGACTAGCGGGAGTCAATGAGCAGTTCTTC. It codes for CASSTSGTGGLAGVNEQFF.